This T cell receptor (beta chain) was found in a study of blood T cell repertoires in COVID-19. Repertoires were generated with immunoSEQ multiplex PCR, while TCRdb's copy carries only in-frame clones and drops some. Among some 270,000 clones listed, approximately 86% were seen once. Per germline, CDR1 LNHDA and CDR2 SQIVND (reference sequence). Trimming removed 3 bases at V and 3 bases at J, with 14 bases between. This CDR3 is built from 15 residues. The TCR was taken from a woman aged 55-69 years who had recovered from COVID-19. What was sequenced was peripheral blood. The genes are TRBV19 and TRBJ1-1; D not resolved. The CDR3 DNA reads as TGTGCCAGTAGTATCATTGCGGCAGCAGACACTGAAGCTTTCTTT. This translates into CASSIIAAADTEAFF.